These T cell receptor beta chains were read from a single sample in a study of tumour-infiltrating T cells in Burkitt lymphoma. Generated by immunoSEQ multiplex PCR, the TCRdb table keeps only in-frame clones and is missing some. Found here are 12,000 to 15,000 clones, approximately 82% of them singletons; the top ten hold roughly 6.6%. Material for sequencing was tumor tissue. All receptors derive from a human donor with diffuse large B-cell lymphoma. Both conserved end residues are part of each CDR3. D genes are given only for firm matches. Clone size is given for some rows only: seen once, a few or many times, or a class if the clone is expanded.

>TRBJ1-1|TRBV5-1|TRBD1|17|-
CASSLGGTGGLNTEAFF
TGCGCCAGCAGCTTGGGCGGGACAGGGGGGCTGAACACTGAAGCTTTCTTT
>TRBJ2-7|TRBV7-9|-|15|-
CASSHMRGVAYEQYF
TGTGCCAGCAGCCACATGCGGGGAGTAGCCTACGAGCAGTACTTC
>TRBJ1-1|TRBV6-1|-|15|-
CASSDFFSLGTEAFF
TGTGCCAGCAGTGATTTTTTCTCCTTGGGCACTGAAGCTTTCTTT
>TRBJ1-2|TRBV7-9|-|13|few
CASSQRTPFGYTF
TGTGCCAGCAGCCAGAGAACACCCTTTGGCTACACCTTC
>TRBJ1-1|TRBV5-1|-|14|-
CASSLARRNTEAFF
TGCGCCAGCAGCCTCGCGAGAAGGAACACTGAAGCTTTCTTT
>TRBJ2-1|TRBV5-1|-|15|few
CASSLAWFWGVEQFF
TGCGCCAGCAGCTTGGCCTGGTTCTGGGGGGTTGAGCAGTTCTTC
>TRBJ2-1|TRBV4-2|TRBD2|18|-
CASSQAQGAGDSYNEQFF
TGTGCCAGCAGCCAAGCCCAGGGCGCGGGAGACTCCTACAATGAGCAGTTCTTC
>TRBJ1-2|TRBV7-8|-|16|-
CASSLSGQLANYGYTF
TGTGCCAGCAGCTTAAGCGGGCAGTTAGCTAACTATGGCTACACCTTC
>TRBJ1-1|TRBV6-4|-|14|-
CASSDSLNYGRAFF
TGTGCCAGCAGTGACTCCCTAAACTACGGAAGGGCTTTCTTT
>TRBJ2-2|TRBV2|-|14|-
CASSDLMTVGELFF
TGTGCCAGCAGCGACTTAATGACTGTGGGGGAGCTGTTTTTT
>TRBJ2-2|TRBV7-2|TRBD2|16|-
CASSWTSGPNTGELFF
TGTGCCAGCAGCTGGACTAGCGGCCCGAACACCGGGGAGCTGTTTTTT
>TRBJ2-7|TRBV7-9|-|15|-
CASSPEVGGSYEQYF
TGTGCCAGCAGCCCCGAGGTGGGCGGTTCCTACGAGCAGTACTTC
>TRBJ1-2|TRBV7-9|-|13|-
CASSLPAGYGYTF
TGTGCCAGCAGCCTCCCGGCCGGCTATGGCTACACCTTC
>TRBJ2-3|TRBV18|-|21|-
CASSPSTPSDTLGTWADTQYF
TGTGCCAGCTCACCCAGTACCCCTAGCGATACTTTGGGGACTTGGGCAGATACGCAGTATTTT
>TRBJ2-1|TRBV7-8|-|12|-
CASSLAGTEQFF
TGTGCCAGCAGCTTAGCGGGGACTGAGCAGTTCTTC
>TRBJ2-5|TRBV6-5|-|8|-
CASSSGYF
TGTGCCAGCAGTTCAGGGTACTTC
>TRBJ1-1|TRBV13|-|12|few
CASSHGRPEAFF
TGTGCCAGCAGCCACGGAAGGCCTGAAGCTTTCTTT
>TRBJ1-2|TRBV14|-|12|-
CASSAGFSGYTF
TGTGCCAGCAGTGCAGGGTTCAGTGGCTACACCTTC
>TRBJ1-2|TRBV7-9|-|15|-
CASSLAPPGNRGYTF
TGTGCCAGCAGCTTAGCCCCTCCGGGGAATCGAGGCTACACCTTC
>TRBJ2-3|TRBV4-2|TRBD2|16|once
CASSQEAGVRGDTQYF
TGTGCCAGCAGCCAAGAAGCGGGAGTGAGGGGAGATACGCAGTATTTT
>TRBJ1-2|TRBV7-2|-|17|-
CASSLEPPQGAVYGYTF
TGTGCCAGCAGCTTAGAACCCCCCCAGGGAGCGGTCTATGGCTACACCTTC
>TRBJ2-7|TRBV6-5|-|13|few
CASRPTGFYEQYF
TGTGCCAGCAGACCGACAGGCTTCTACGAGCAGTACTTC
>TRBJ2-5|TRBV9|TRBD2|16|-
CASSSPDSGRHETQYF
TGTGCCAGCAGCTCCCCGGATAGCGGGAGGCACGAGACCCAGTACTTC
>TRBJ2-3|TRBV6-5|-|14|-
CASSSDPWEDTQYF
TGTGCCAGCAGTTCCGATCCGTGGGAGGATACGCAGTATTTT
>TRBJ1-5|TRBV27|-|15|-
CASSWRGDSNQPQHF
TGTGCCAGCAGTTGGCGGGGTGATAGCAATCAGCCCCAGCATTTT
>TRBJ2-1|TRBV2|-|14|-
CASSDTDDGNEQFF
TGTGCCAGCAGTGACACGGACGACGGCAATGAGCAGTTCTTC
>TRBJ2-3|TRBV5-1|-|14|-
CASTSPSRTDTQYF
TGCGCCAGCACCTCTCCCTCACGCACAGATACGCAGTATTTT
>TRBJ1-2|TRBV5-4|TRBD1|14|once
CASSSTGEGGGYTF
TGTGCCAGCAGCTCAACAGGGGAGGGAGGTGGCTACACCTTC
>TRBJ2-1|TRBV21-1|-|15|-
CASTKHRTGGNEQFF
TGTGCCAGCACCAAACACAGGACCGGCGGCAATGAGCAGTTCTTC
>TRBJ2-7|TRBV28|-|10|-
CASSSGEQYF
TGTGCCAGCAGTTCCGGAGAGCAGTACTTC
>TRBJ2-3|TRBV5-6|-|15|-
CASSSPHGGTDTQYF
TGTGCCAGCAGCTCGCCGCATGGTGGCACAGATACGCAGTATTTT
>TRBJ2-7|TRBV29-1|-|12|once
CSVHSARYEQYF
TGCAGCGTTCACTCTGCGCGGTACGAGCAGTACTTC
>TRBJ2-1|TRBV9|TRBD2|18|-
CASSDPWRGSGTNNEQFF
TGTGCCAGCAGCGATCCCTGGCGTGGTAGCGGGACTAACAATGAGCAGTTCTTC
>TRBJ1-1|TRBV9|-|13|-
CASSVSGNTEAFF
TGTGCCAGCAGCGTATCAGGGAACACTGAAGCTTTCTTT
>TRBJ1-2|TRBV10-2|-|12|-
CASSESVYGYTF
TGCGCCAGCAGTGAGTCGGTGTATGGCTACACCTTC
>TRBJ1-1|TRBV5-4|-|15|-
CASNRRPEGDTEAFF
TGTGCCAGCAACAGACGGCCCGAGGGCGACACTGAAGCTTTCTTT
>TRBJ1-1|TRBV2|-|10|once
CASSGIWGFF
TGTGCCAGCAGTGGGATCTGGGGTTTCTTT
>TRBJ2-3|TRBV30|-|13|-
CAWSIISTDTQYF
TGTGCCTGGAGTATAATAAGCACAGATACGCAGTATTTT
>TRBJ2-7|TRBV6-5|-|16|-
CASSYLRTDISYEQYF
TGTGCCAGCAGTTACCTCCGGACAGATATCTCCTACGAGCAGTACTTC
>TRBJ2-1|TRBV7-6|-|13|-
CASSLRVGNEQFF
TGTGCCAGCAGCTTGAGAGTTGGCAATGAGCAGTTCTTC
>TRBJ2-1|TRBV5-5|-|14|-
CASSPQGFQNEQFF
TGTGCCAGCAGCCCCCAGGGTTTTCAAAATGAGCAGTTCTTC
>TRBJ2-7|TRBV29-1|-|17|-
CSVEGPGRAGTFYEQYF
TGCAGCGTTGAAGGTCCGGGCCGGGCAGGGACGTTCTACGAGCAGTACTTC
>TRBJ1-5|TRBV9|-|14|-
CASTRGDSNQPQHF
TGTGCCAGCACACGGGGCGATAGCAATCAGCCCCAGCATTTT
>TRBJ2-5|TRBV2|-|16|-
CASRAGGGGFQETQYF
TGTGCCAGCAGGGCCGGGGGCGGGGGCTTCCAAGAGACCCAGTACTTC
>TRBJ2-1|TRBV7-7|TRBD2|18|-
CASSPHRGDGGSYNEQFF
TGTGCTAGCAGCCCTCATCGGGGGGACGGAGGGTCCTACAATGAGCAGTTCTTC
>TRBJ1-1|TRBV5-5|TRBD1|17|few
CASSPKDRGPWDTEAFF
TGTGCCAGCAGCCCAAAGGACAGGGGGCCTTGGGACACTGAAGCTTTCTTT